Listed here are 13 T cell receptor beta chains from one sample, sequenced in a study of siplizumab effects on memory and regulatory T cells. Measured with immunoSEQ multiplex PCR; TCRdb has only the in-frame clones, and not every one. The data show tens of thousands of clones, around four fifths seen once. The sequencing sample was made of memory CD4+ T cells sorted from blood. These TCRs come from a human donor in good health.

This chain joins TRBV15 and TRBJ1-3, with D tentatively TRBD1 (6 bases). V was cut by 5 bases and J by 0 bases, with 17 bases left in between. The CDR3 loop spans 17 amino acids. CDR1 is LNHNV, CDR2 YYDKDF, per germline (reference sequence). CDR3 bases: TGTGCCACCAGCGCCCCCCGGGACAAACGCTCTGGAAACACCATATATTTT. It translates to CATSAPRDKRSGNTIYF.

The V call is TRBV7-2, the J call TRBJ2-3; weak D call: TRBD2 (6 bases). This CDR3 has 15 amino acids. Germline CDR1 and CDR2: SGHTA and FQGNSA. Trimming left V 5 bases short and J 0 bases short, with 12 bases between. The CDR3 DNA follows: TGTGCCAGCAGCCCCCGGGAGCGGAGCACAGATACGCAGTATTTT. Translated: CASSPRERSTDTQYF.

The gene calls are TRBV15 and TRBJ2-7, with TRBD2 matching over 8 bases. Germline values: CDR1 LNHNV, CDR2 YYDKDF (reference sequence). The CDR3 totals 15 residues. Trimming removed 1 base from V and 2 bases from J; junction bases left unmatched: 4. This CDR3 is CATSRGWRGAYEQYF. The CDR3 DNA reads as TGTGCCACCAGCAGAGGTTGGCGGGGGGCCTACGAGCAGTACTTC.

V is TRBV16 and J is TRBJ2-1; 8 bases line up with TRBD2. The CDR3 loop spans 20 amino acids. Germline V gives CDR1 KGHSY, CDR2 FQNENV. J was trimmed by 0 bases and V by 5 bases; bases with no gene match: 18. CDR3 loop: CASSEGRSGGFRISYNEQFF. CDR3 nucleotides: TGTGCCAGCAGCGAAGGAAGATCGGGAGGGTTCCGAATCTCCTACAATGAGCAGTTCTTC.

The V call is TRBV5-4, the J call TRBJ1-2, with D perhaps TRBD1 (5 bases). Germline loops: CDR1 SGHNT, CDR2 YYREEE (reference sequence). V gave up 0 bases and J gave up 0 bases, with 15 bases separating them. The CDR3 is 17 amino acids. In nucleotides, the CDR3 is TGTGCCAGCAGCTTGGGGGGACGTCCCCCAGCTAACTATGGCTACACCTTC. Protein sequence: CASSLGGRPPANYGYTF.

This clone was seen just once. The V and J genes are TRBV4-2 and TRBJ2-5, with 9 bases lining up with TRBD2. In germline, CDR1 is LGHNA, CDR2 YNFKEQ. CDR3 length: 16 residues. V lost 0 bases, J lost 2 bases, and 4 bases stayed unmatched. CDR3 in amino acids: CASSQEPAGGQETQYF. In nucleotides, the CDR3 is TGTGCCAGCAGCCAAGAACCAGCGGGGGGACAAGAGACCCAGTACTTC.

This clone was counted once. The genes are TRBV21-1 and TRBJ1-6; no DNA check was done on the table's D call, TRBD1. TRBV21-1 is recorded as a pseudogene. The CDR3 runs to 20 residues. The CDR3 region has the DNA TGTGCCAGCAGCAGAAACCGAGGACAGGGGGCCATATCCTATAATTCACCCCTCCACTTT. Translated: CASSRNRGQGAISYNSPLHF.

J is TRBJ1-6 and V is TRBV6-6; 9 bases align to TRBD1. Trimming removed 0 bases from V and 8 bases from J; junction bases left unmatched: 2. Germline CDR1 and CDR2: MNHNY and SVGAGI (reference sequence). The CDR3 sequence is 15 residues long. Here the CDR3 DNA reads TGTGCCAGCAGTTACTCGAGGACAGGGGATTCACCCCTCCACTTT. It specifies CASSYSRTGDSPLHF.

The J gene is TRBJ2-7, the V gene TRBV29-1, with D uncertain. Germline-derived CDR1 and CDR2 are SQVTM and ANQGSEA. This CDR3 is 12 amino acids long. V lost 4 bases and J lost 0, with 7 bases in between. CDR3 bases: TGCAGCGTTGCGCCGAGCTCCTACGAGCAGTACTTC. Translating it yields CSVAPSSYEQYF.

The rearrangement uses TRBV30 and TRBJ1-5, with 8 nucleotides matching TRBD1. This CDR3 region has 13 residues. After removal of 3 bases from V and 6 bases from J, the junction contained 4 bases not matched to a gene. Germline V gives CDR1 GTSNPN, CDR2 SVGIG (reference sequence). CDR3 in DNA: TGTGCCTGGAGGACAGGGGAGGGTCAGCCCCAGCATTTT. Protein product: CAWRTGEGQPQHF.

The chain is built from TRBV6-5 and TRBJ1-2, with TRBD1 matching 10 bases. Trimming removed 5 bases from V and 8 bases from J; junction bases left unmatched: 5. This CDR3 has 13 residues. Germline-derived CDR1 and CDR2 are MNHEY and SVGAGI. For the CDR3, the DNA is TGTGCCAGCAGTACCGACAGGGGGCGAGGCTACACCTTC. It yields the protein CASSTDRGRGYTF.

The chain joins TRBV18 to TRBJ2-7; D is possibly TRBD2 (5 bases). The CDR3 is 17 amino acids. Trimming shortened V by 2 bases and J by 4 bases, and 21 bases separated the two germline ends. The V gene's germline CDR1 is KGHSH and CDR2 LQKENI. The CDR3: CASSPIAPSLLGYEQYF. CDR3 in DNA: TGTGCCAGCTCACCAATCGCTCCTAGCCTCCTTGGGTACGAGCAGTACTTC.

The V gene is TRBV27, the J gene TRBJ1-1; D not resolved. V dropped 0 bases and J dropped 6 bases, with 11 bases sitting between them. This CDR3 is built from 14 residues. CDR1 is MNHEY and CDR2 is SMNVEV in the germline V gene (reference sequence). Written as DNA, the CDR3 is TGTGCCAGCAGTTTATCGGGAGGTAAGCCTGAAGCTTTCTTT. Amino acids: CASSLSGGKPEAFF.